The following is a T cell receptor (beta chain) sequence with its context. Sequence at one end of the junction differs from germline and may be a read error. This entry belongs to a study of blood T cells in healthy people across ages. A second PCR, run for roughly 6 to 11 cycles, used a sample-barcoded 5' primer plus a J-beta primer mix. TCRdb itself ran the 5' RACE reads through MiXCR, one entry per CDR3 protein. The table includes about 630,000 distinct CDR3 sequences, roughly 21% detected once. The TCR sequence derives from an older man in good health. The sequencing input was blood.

The CDR3 region is CAGSLGLDYERFF. The CDR3 DNA is TGTGCCGGCAGCTTAGGCTTAGACTATGAGCGGTTCTTC. This chain uses TRBV13 with TRBJ2-1; TRBD2 is a possible D gene (5 bases). Germline lookup yields CDR1 PRHDT and CDR2 FYEKMQ (reference sequence). This CDR3 comprises 13 residues.